This record concerns one T cell receptor beta chain sequence. The data were obtained in a study of cytomegalovirus exposure and HLA in healthy donors. CDR3 length: 16 residues. CDR1 and CDR2 (germline): SGHVS, FQNEAQ. Trimming at V came to 5 bases and at J to 10 bases, leaving 12 bases not matched to a gene. Researchers ran the PCR with 60 Vbeta and 13 Jbeta primers. Method: immunoSEQ multiplex PCR; TCRdb's copy keeps in-frame clones and lacks some. The sample lists about 200,000 clones, 79% occurring once. This chain joins TRBV7-8 and TRBJ2-1; 12 bases line up with TRBD2. Material for sequencing was PBMCs. The sequence was obtained from a man between 45 and 60 years old in good health and CMV-seronegative. The CDR3 sequence is CASSKRTSGVGSEQFF. In DNA, the CDR3 is TGTGCCAGCAGCAAGAGGACTAGCGGGGTAGGTTCGGAGCAGTTCTTC.